These 19 T cell receptor beta chains share one sample of origin, sequenced in a study of CD8+ T cells in alopecia areata. Investigators isolated RNA and reverse transcribed it into cDNA to act as the sequencing template. Assay: immunoSEQ multiplex PCR; the TCRdb copy retains only in-frame clones and omits some. The table lists roughly 260,000 clones, with no singletons. It was with CD4, CD8alpha, NKG2D, NKG2ACE and other markers that pooled cutaneous lymph node cells were sorted. Input material: CD4+ T cells sorted from a lymph node. These receptors all come from a C3H/HeJ mouse with alopecia areata. The strain's MHC: H2-k.

Turning to this clone: Mouse gene names and germline throughout. Read coverage stops 4 residues before the CDR3 terminus; the germline J gene supplies the remainder. V and J are TRBV17 and TRBJ2-3, with D perhaps TRBD1 (6 bases). Trimming took off 2 bases at V and 3 bases at J, with 12 bases between the two ends. The V gene's germline CDR1 is MNHDT and CDR2 YYDKIL. The CDR3 is 15 amino acids. The CDR3 loop is CASSRSPGTAETLYF. Partial CDR3 DNA: TGTGCTAGCAGTAGATCCCCAGGGACAGCAGAA.

This clone was recorded at least ten times. The listed genes are named as in mouse. Read sequence stops 4 residues before the CDR3 end, and the germline J gene provides the missing end. The gene calls are TRBV1 and TRBJ2-2; D gene uncertain. CDR1 is NSQYPW and CDR2 is LRSPGD in the germline V gene (reference sequence). V lost 4 bases, J lost 1 base, and 7 bases lay in between. The CDR3 contains 14 residues. CDR3 protein: CTCSDQKNTGQLYF. The part of the CDR3 DNA that was read is TGCACCTGCAGTGATCAGAAAAACACCGGG.

A remark on this clone: Each gene name is a mouse one. The CDR3 goes on 4 residues after the read ends, and that part is filled in from the germline J gene. This same CDR3 is encoded by further DNA sequences in the sample. The chain links TRBV13-1 to TRBJ2-3, with 10 bases that match TRBD1. V shed 0 bases and J 3 bases; nucleotides not matched to a gene: 4. This CDR3 has 16 residues. Germline loops: CDR1 NSHNY, CDR2 SYGAGN. The CDR3 DNA, read in part, is TGTGCCAGCAGTGATGCAGGACAGGGGGGAGCAGAA. Protein: CASSDAGQGGAE. The full CDR3 reads CASSDAGQGGAETLYF.

In this sample, this clone turned up a few times. Germline and genes here are mouse. Coverage ceases 4 residues before the CDR3 finishes, and the germline J gene fills in the end. Other DNA sequences in this specimen translate into the identical CDR3. The chain joins TRBV5 to TRBJ1-1; 8 bases are a match to TRBD1. V lost 0 bases, J lost 1 base, and 1 base stayed unmatched. There are 15 residues in the CDR3. In germline, CDR1 is LGHNA, CDR2 YNLKQL (reference sequence). Partial CDR3 DNA: TGTGCCAGCAGCCAAGAAGGGACAGGGAACACA. It encodes CASSQEGTGNT. The entire CDR3 sequence reads CASSQEGTGNTEVFF.

On this clone itself: The genes and germline here are from mouse. The CDR3 goes on 4 residues after the read ends, and that part is filled in from the germline J gene. The sample holds other DNA sequences that translate to the same CDR3. The chain joins TRBV13-1 to TRBJ1-1, with D unresolved. V gave up 5 bases and J gave up 0 bases, with 5 bases separating them. This CDR3 is 12 amino acids long. Looked up from germline, CDR1 is NSHNY and CDR2 is SYGAGN. CDR3 sequence reads: CASSPANTEVFF. Incomplete CDR3 DNA: TGTGCCAGCAGCCCAGCAAACACA.

As concerns this clone: The germline and genes are mouse ones. The CDR3 is cut off 4 residues early in the read; its end comes from the germline J gene. Within the sample, other DNA sequences also encode this same CDR3. The rearrangement links TRBV19 to TRBJ2-7, with a tentative D call TRBD1 (5 bases). Trimming removed 3 bases from V and 0 bases from J, with 10 bases in between. This CDR3 spans 14 amino acids. Germline-derived CDR1 and CDR2 are FNHDT and SITEND (reference sequence). The CDR3 DNA, read in part, is TGTGCCAGCAGTAGAGGACAAAGCTCCTAT. Its translation: CASSRGQSSY. The whole CDR3 is CASSRGQSSYEQYF.

As concerns this clone: Genes and germline are mouse. The sequenced fragment ends 3 residues before the CDR3 boundary, so the rest is inferred from the germline J gene. The chain is built from TRBV5 and TRBJ1-6; 7 bases match TRBD1. TRBJ1-6 has ORF status, its function being uncertain. CDR1 and CDR2 (germline): LGHNA, YNLKQL (reference sequence). CDR3 size: 15 residues. The J segment lost 5 bases and the V segment lost 2 bases, leaving 3 bases of the junction unmatched. The part of the CDR3 DNA that was read is TGTGCCAGCAGCCAAAGGGGACAGAATAATTCGCCC. Residues: CASSQRGQNNSP. The whole CDR3 region reads CASSQRGQNNSPLYF.

In its sample, this clone was seen a few times. Gene names and germline refer to mouse. Partial CDR3 DNA: TGTGCCAGCAGTGACGGGACATCAAACACA. Protein product: CASSDGTSNT. The whole CDR3 protein reads CASSDGTSNTEVFF. The chain has TRBV13-3 and TRBJ1-1, with D possibly matching TRBD1 (6 bases). The DNA ends 4 residues before the CDR3 does, and the rest of the CDR3 is filled in from the germline J gene. The CDR3 consists of 14 residues. CDR1 and CDR2 (germline): NNHDY, SYVADS. V was cut by 2 bases and J by 0 bases, with 8 bases left in between.

This clone was detected a few times. Each gene name is a mouse one. The CDR3 end is not reached by the read, which stops 4 residues before it; the germline J gene fills it in. The chain couples TRBV13-2 to TRBJ2-5; 10 bases line up with TRBD2. Looked up from germline, CDR1 is NNHNN and CDR2 is SYGAGS (reference sequence). J lost 1 base, V lost 3 bases, and 2 bases had no gene match. This CDR3 is built from 15 residues. CDR3 region: CASGGWGGDQDTQYF. The DNA read from the CDR3 is TGTGCCAGCGGTGGCTGGGGGGGCGACCAAGAC.

Of note for this clone: Mouse names are used for the genes. Read coverage stops 4 residues before the CDR3 terminus; the germline J gene supplies the remainder. Other DNA sequences from this sample encode an identical CDR3 as well. This chain uses TRBV19 with TRBJ2-3, with D tentatively TRBD1 (7 bases). The CDR3 sequence is 13 residues long. V was trimmed by 5 bases and J by 3 bases, leaving 10 bases between them. CDR1 and CDR2 from the germline V gene are FNHDT and SITEND (reference sequence). Partial CDR3 DNA: TGTGCCAGCAGGCGAGGGGGCGCAGAA. Amino acids: CASRRGGAE. The complete CDR3 sequence is CASRRGGAETLYF. The variable domain in full, completed from reference TRBV19 and TRBJ2-3, reads GGIITQTPKFLIGQEGQKLTLKCQQNFNHDTMYWYRQDSGKGLRLIYYSITENDLQKGDLSEGYDASREKKSSFSLTVTSAQKNEMAVFLCASRRGGAETLYFGSGTRLTVL.

As concerns this clone: Gene names are mouse gene names. Read data end 4 residues before the CDR3 end; the end is taken from the germline J gene. The rearrangement joins TRBV5 to TRBJ2-1; D is unclear. V was pared by 3 bases and J by 6 bases, with 6 bases between. The CDR3 length is 12 residues. Germline V gene data show CDR1 as LGHNA and CDR2 as YNLKQL (reference sequence). CDR3 region: CASSHSSAEQFF. CDR3 DNA (partial): TGTGCCAGCAGCCACAGCAGTGCT.

About this clone itself: Here the gene names and germline are mouse. The read falls 4 residues short of the CDR3 end, and the missing part is taken from the germline J gene. This chain connects TRBV17 to TRBJ2-4, with 8 bases matching TRBD2. Germline CDR1 is MNHDT and CDR2 is YYDKIL. The ends lost 2 bases at V and 1 base at J; junction bases unmatched: 2. There are 15 residues in the CDR3. The sequenced CDR3 bases are TGTGCTAGCAGTAGAACTGGGGGCGGTCAAAAC. This translates into CASSRTGGGQN. In full, the CDR3 is CASSRTGGGQNTLYF.

A word on this clone: Germline and genes: mouse. Within the sample, other DNA sequences also encode this same CDR3. CDR3 DNA (partial): TGTGCCAGCAGGAGACAGGGGGACTCC. Its protein product is CASRRQGDS. The complete CDR3 sequence is CASRRQGDSDYTF. The V gene is TRBV19, the J gene TRBJ1-2; 9 bases map to TRBD1. The CDR3 is cut off 4 residues early in the read; its end comes from the germline J gene. After removal of 5 bases from V and 3 bases from J, the junction contained 2 bases not matched to a gene. Per the germline V gene, CDR1 is FNHDT and CDR2 is SITEND (reference sequence). The CDR3 spans 13 residues. The variable domain in full, completed from reference TRBV19 and TRBJ1-2, reads GGIITQTPKFLIGQEGQKLTLKCQQNFNHDTMYWYRQDSGKGLRLIYYSITENDLQKGDLSEGYDASREKKSSFSLTVTSAQKNEMAVFLCASRRQGDSDYTFGSGTRLLVI.

Worth noting for this clone: The germline and genes are mouse ones. This CDR3 is CASSVLGGHAEQFF. CDR3 DNA, as far as it was read: TGTGCCAGCAGTGTGCTGGGGGGCCATGCT. The chain carries TRBV13-3 and TRBJ2-1; TRBD2 aligns across 8 bases. With the read ending 4 residues before the CDR3 end, the germline J gene is used to fill in that end. V shed 3 bases and J 5 bases; nucleotides not matched to a gene: 4. The CDR3 length is 14 residues. The germline V gene has CDR1 NNHDY and CDR2 SYVADS.

As to this clone: The genes and germline here are from mouse. The read stops 4 residues short of the end of the CDR3; the missing end is completed from the germline J gene. The chain is built from TRBV5 and TRBJ2-3; 9 bases fit TRBD2. V shed 0 bases and J 1 base; nucleotides not matched to a gene: 2. The CDR3 runs 16 residues. The germline V gene encodes CDR1 LGHNA and CDR2 YNLKQL (reference sequence). The covered CDR3 bases are TGTGCCAGCAGCCAAGAAGGGACTGGGCGTGCAGAA. Residues: CASSQEGTGRAE. The entire CDR3 protein is CASSQEGTGRAETLYF.

With respect to this clone: Gene names refer to mouse genes. Read data end 4 residues before the CDR3 end; the end is taken from the germline J gene. Other DNA sequences of this sample code for an identical CDR3. The rearrangement links TRBV13-2 to TRBJ2-1, with TRBD2 matching 8 bases. V was clipped by 5 bases and J by 3 bases; unmatched bases: 4. Germline V gene sequence: CDR1 NNHNN, CDR2 SYGAGS (reference sequence). CDR3 length: 14 amino acids. The CDR3 DNA, read in part, is TGTGCCAGCGGGGAACTGGGGGTCTATGCT. Translation: CASGELGVYA. The whole CDR3 region reads CASGELGVYAEQFF.

About this clone itself: The genes and germline here are from mouse. The read is 4 residues too short to cover the CDR3 end, so that end is filled in from the germline J gene. This chain connects TRBV1 to TRBJ2-7, with 7 bases that match TRBD1. Germline V gene lookup returns CDR1 NSQYPW and CDR2 LRSPGD (reference sequence). This CDR3 region has 15 residues. J lost 3 bases, V lost 0 bases, and 5 bases had no gene match. CDR3 protein: CTCSADNTGVYEQYF. Partial CDR3 DNA: TGCACCTGCAGTGCAGATAACACAGGGGTCTAT. Full variable domain (remainder filled in from reference TRBV1 and TRBJ2-7): VTLLEQNPRWRLVPRGQAVNLRCILKNSQYPWMSWYQQDLQKQLQWLFTLRSPGDKEVKSLPGADYLATRVTDTELRLQVANMSQGRTLYCTCSADNTGVYEQYFGPGTRLTVL.

About this clone itself: The germline and genes are mouse ones. The missing CDR3 end, 4 residues past where the read stops, is filled in from the germline J gene. Other DNA sequences in this specimen translate into the identical CDR3. V usage is TRBV1 and J usage is TRBJ2-3; 12 nucleotides align to TRBD1. This CDR3 has 15 residues. CDR1 and CDR2 from the germline V gene are NSQYPW and LRSPGD (reference sequence). CDR3: CTCSAGTGGRETLYF. The CDR3 bases that were read are TGCACCTGCAGTGCCGGGACAGGGGGCAGAGAA.

Comments on this clone: The germline and genes are mouse ones. The sequence runs out 4 residues before the end of the CDR3; the remainder is reconstructed from the germline J gene. This specimen includes other DNA sequences encoding the same CDR3. The chain recombines TRBV31 with TRBJ1-2; possible D gene TRBD1, 5 bases. Trimming removed 0 bases from V and 4 bases from J, with 9 bases in between. CDR1 is GKSSPN and CDR2 is SITVG in the germline V gene. The CDR3 extends over 13 amino acids. CDR3 DNA (partial): TGTGCCTGGAGTCTGCAGGGTAGCTCC. This sequence encodes CAWSLQGSS. The CDR3, in full, reads CAWSLQGSSDYTF.